Following are 25 T cell receptor beta chains from one sample sequenced in a study. TCRdb processed the 5' RACE reads anew with MiXCR; each CDR3 protein has one entry. Of 62,000 or so distinct CDR3 sequences in the sample, around 30% were seen once. Sequenced material: tumor-infiltrating naive CD4+ T cells sorted from the breast tumor. Indicated subset: naive CD4+ T cells, CD4+CD45RA+CD25-. All receptors derive from a female donor with breast cancer.

This clonotype was counted ten times or more. The rearrangement uses TRBV7-2 and TRBJ1-2; TRBD1 might be the D (5 bases). The CDR3 totals 14 residues. Germline CDR1 SGHTA, CDR2 FQGNSA. V was cut by 4 bases and J by 4 bases, with 13 bases left in between. This CDR3 reads CASSSPTGVYGYTF. CDR3 sequence (DNA): TGTGCCAGCAGCTCACCGACGGGGGTCTATGGCTACACCTTC.

This clonotype was recorded at least ten times. The chain links TRBV6-1 to TRBJ1-1, with D unresolved. Trimming removed 3 bases from V and 1 base from J, with 12 bases in between. Germline V gives CDR1 MNHNS, CDR2 SASEGT. The CDR3 totals 15 residues. The CDR3: CASSERQLGNTEAFF. CDR3 sequence (DNA): TGTGCCAGCAGTGAGCGGCAACTGGGGAACACTGAAGCTTTCTTT.

V gene TRBV20-1 combines with J gene TRBJ1-4; 8 bases line up with TRBD1. Germline V gene sequence: CDR1 DFQATT, CDR2 SNEGSKA (reference sequence). With V trimmed by 0 bases and J by 7 bases, 4 bases remained unmatched. The CDR3 extends over 14 amino acids. The CDR3 here is CSARDRQGLEKLFF. The CDR3 nucleotides are TGCAGTGCTAGAGATCGACAGGGGCTTGAAAAACTGTTTTTT.

The rearrangement links TRBV7-9 to TRBJ2-5, with 7 bases fitting TRBD2. The CDR3 spans 15 residues. Unmatched junction bases numbered 9, after V lost 3 bases and J lost 5 bases. In germline, CDR1 is SEHNR, CDR2 FQNEAQ (reference sequence). CDR3 protein: CASSFSGLPTETQYF. The CDR3 DNA is TGTGCCAGCAGCTTTTCGGGACTACCAACCGAGACCCAGTACTTC.

This clonotype was seen more than once but under ten times. The chain is built from TRBV5-1 and TRBJ2-3, with unresolved D. Per the germline V gene, CDR1 is SGHRS and CDR2 is YFSETQ. The CDR3 extends over 14 amino acids. The ends were cut back, 0 bases at V and 5 bases at J, with 10 bases in the middle. The CDR3 loop reads CASSLDPIQDTQYF. In DNA, the CDR3 is TGCGCCAGCAGCTTGGACCCTATCCAAGATACGCAGTATTTT.

Only a few counts were recorded for this clonotype. The genes are TRBV20-1 and TRBJ1-1, with D uncertain. The CDR3 loop spans 12 amino acids. The V end lost 3 bases, the J end lost 8 bases, and 13 bases lay between the germline ends. CDR1 and CDR2 (germline): DFQATT, SNEGSKA (reference sequence). CDR3 in amino acids: CSASKYDFEAFF. Written as DNA, the CDR3 is TGCAGTGCTAGTAAATATGACTTCGAAGCTTTCTTT.

Of note for this clonotype: Without the conserved terminal phenylalanine or tryptophan, this CDR3 likely stems from a read error. V usage is TRBV5-1 and J usage is TRBJ2-2, with D perhaps TRBD1 or TRBD2 (5 bases each). The CDR3 totals 16 residues. V lost 0 bases and J lost 2, with 11 bases in between. Germline assignment: CDR1 SGHRS and CDR2 YFSETQ. The CDR3 DNA reads TGCGCCAGCAGCTTGGCCGGGACGGTCAACACCGGGGAGCTGTTTTCT. As protein: CASSLAGTVNTGELFS.

The chain recombines TRBV5-1 with TRBJ1-1; tentatively, D is TRBD1 (5 bases). The CDR3 runs 14 residues. The germline CDR1 and CDR2 sequences are SGHRS and YFSETQ. V was clipped by 3 bases and J by 0 bases, with 9 bases between them. This CDR3 is CASSSQGLNTEAFF. CDR3 nucleotide sequence: TGCGCCAGCAGCTCTCAGGGACTGAACACTGAAGCTTTCTTT.

This clonotype was recorded many times. The junction differs from germline at one of its ends, possibly a read error. V usage is TRBV5-1 and J usage is TRBJ2-7; TRBD1 matches 7 bases. CDR1 and CDR2 from the germline V gene are SGHRS and YFSETQ. This CDR3 spans 13 amino acids. CDR3: CASSSGQPSRGPF. The CDR3 bases are TGCGCCAGCAGCTCGGGACAGCCATCCCGCGGCCCCTTC. Based on the CDR3 plus reference TRBV5-1 and TRBJ2-7, the full variable domain is KAGVTQTPRYLIKTRGQQVTLSCSPISGHRSVSWYQQTPGQGLQFLFEYFSETQRNKGNFPGRFSGRQFSNSRSEMNVSTLELGDSALYLCASSSGQPSRGPFGPGTRLTVT.

This clonotype was seen more than once but under ten times. The CDR3 region is CASSSGGTDTQYF. CDR3 bases: TGTGCCAGCAGTTCCGGGGGCACAGATACGCAGTATTTT. The gene calls are TRBV12-3 or TRBV12-4 and TRBJ2-3; possible D gene TRBD2, 5 bases. The CDR3 consists of 13 residues. V was trimmed by 4 bases and J by 1 base, leaving 6 bases between them.

This clonotype came up a few times. The chain uses TRBV5-1 and TRBJ1-4; 7 bases line up with TRBD1. The J segment lost 4 bases and the V segment lost 2 bases, leaving 2 bases of the junction unmatched. Germline V CDR1 and CDR2: SGHRS, YFSETQ. This CDR3 is 14 amino acids long. The CDR3 here is CASSLGQVNEKLFF. The DNA for the CDR3 is TGCGCCAGCAGCTTAGGACAGGTTAATGAAAAACTGTTTTTT.

This chain joins TRBV7-9 and TRBJ2-7, with D hard to call. There are 13 residues in the CDR3. The V gene's germline CDR1 is SEHNR and CDR2 FQNEAQ (reference sequence). V gave up 5 bases and J gave up 0 bases, with 8 bases separating them. CDR3 amino acids: CASSEPVSYEQYF. CDR3 sequence (DNA): TGTGCCAGCAGCGAACCTGTCTCCTACGAGCAGTACTTC.

This chain connects TRBV5-5 to TRBJ2-3, with 11 bases fitting TRBD2. The V gene's germline CDR1 is SGHKS and CDR2 YYEKEE (reference sequence). The CDR3 runs 17 residues. V was pared by 3 bases and J by 1 base, with 7 bases of the junction left unmatched. CDR3 nucleotide sequence: TGTGCCAGCAGCTATTCAATAGCGGGGGGGCGCACAGATACGCAGTATTTT. Amino acid sequence: CASSYSIAGGRTDTQYF. The full variable domain, its missing parts supplied by reference TRBV5-5 and TRBJ2-3, is DAGVTQSPTHLIKTRGQQVTLRCSPISGHKSVSWYQQVLGQGPQFIFQYYEKEERGRGNFPDRFSARQFPNYSSELNVNALLLGDSALYLCASSYSIAGGRTDTQYFGPGTRLTVL.

This clonotype is labeled as medium-sized. The rearrangement joins TRBV3-1 to TRBJ1-2; D remains ambiguous. Germline V CDR1 and CDR2: LGHDT, YNNKEL (reference sequence). V lost 2 bases to trimming and J lost 2 bases, with 9 bases between them. The CDR3 covers 14 residues. The CDR3 nucleotides read TGTGCCAGCAGCCAATGGGTTGGAAACTATGGCTACACCTTC. Its translation: CASSQWVGNYGYTF. The entire variable domain, with the rest obtained from reference TRBV3-1 and TRBJ1-2, is as follows: DTAVSQTPKYLVTQMGNDKSIKCEQNLGHDTMYWYKQDSKKFLKIMFSYNNKELIINETVPNRFSPKSPDKAHLNLHINSLELGDSAVYFCASSQWVGNYGYTFGSGTRLTVV.

This clonotype has a handful of counts. A much more abundant neighbour one base away suggests this may be a read error. This chain joins TRBV7-3 and TRBJ2-1, with 11 bases fitting TRBD2. Germline CDR1 SGHTA, CDR2 FQGTGA. The CDR3 runs to 17 residues. The DNA for the CDR3 is TGTGCCAGCAACTACCTAACTAGCGGGAGTTTCTACAATGGGCAGTTCTTC. Amino acid sequence: CASNYLTSGSFYNGQFF.

The chain links TRBV2 to TRBJ2-5; D not resolved. From germline, CDR1 is SNHLY and CDR2 FYNNEI. The CDR3 runs 11 residues. Trimming left V 3 bases short and J 9 bases short, with 8 bases between. The CDR3 bases are TGTGCCAGCAGTGAGTTGGCGGCCCAGTACTTC. Amino acids: CASSELAAQYF.

This clonotype has just a few counts. This chain links TRBV6-6 with TRBJ2-5; D gene uncertain. The CDR3 extends over 11 amino acids. V was pared by 8 bases and J by 0 bases, with 4 bases between. CDR1 is MNHNY, CDR2 SVGAGI, per germline (reference sequence). The CDR3 is CASDDQETQYF. The CDR3 region has the DNA TGTGCCAGCGACGACCAAGAGACCCAGTACTTC.

The chain links TRBV12-3 or TRBV12-4 to TRBJ2-3; TRBD2 matches at 8 bases. The length of the CDR3 is 14 residues. J gave up 1 base and V 3 bases, and 0 bases lay outside the gene matches. For the CDR3, the DNA is TGTGCCAGCAGTTTTAGCGGGGGCACAGATACGCAGTATTTT. Amino acids: CASSFSGGTDTQYF.

The chain uses TRBV12-3 or TRBV12-4 and TRBJ2-2; D remains ambiguous. With 2 bases removed from V and 3 bases from J, the gap between germline ends came to 10 bases. The CDR3 contains 15 residues. The CDR3 protein is CASSLSRSYTGELFF. The CDR3 DNA reads TGTGCCAGCAGTTTATCCAGGTCTTACACCGGGGAGCTGTTTTTT.

This chain uses TRBV12-3 or TRBV12-4 with TRBJ1-2; 7 bases map to TRBD1. The CDR3 covers 16 residues. V dropped 2 bases and J dropped 0; count of bases not matched to a gene: 6. The CDR3 DNA follows: TGTGCCAGCAGTTTAAAAATGGGGACAGCTAACTATGGCTACACCTTC. Its protein product is CASSLKMGTANYGYTF.

This clonotype was detected many times. The genes are TRBV6-5 and TRBJ1-3, with D uncertain. Germline V gene sequence: CDR1 MNHEY, CDR2 SVGAGI. Trimming removed 8 bases from V and 0 bases from J, with 8 bases in between. The CDR3 spans 13 residues. The CDR3 region has the DNA TGTGCCAGCGGGCGGAGCTCTGGAAACACCATATATTTT. It codes for CASGRSSGNTIYF.

This clonotype has just a few counts. The genes are TRBV7-2 and TRBJ2-1, with 9 bases identical to TRBD1. The V and J ends lost 4 bases and 0 bases, in that order; junction bases with no gene match: 10. Germline V lookup: CDR1 SGHTA, CDR2 FQGNSA. CDR3 length: 18 amino acids. CDR3 DNA sequence: TGTGCCAGCAGCTACCCGGGACAGGGAGGGAGCTCCTACAATGAGCAGTTCTTC. Protein: CASSYPGQGGSSYNEQFF.

The rearrangement uses TRBV29-1 and TRBJ2-5; no clear D gene. In germline, CDR1 is SQVTM, CDR2 ANQGSEA. V was cut by 2 bases and J by 5 bases, with 12 bases left in between. The CDR3 has 13 amino acids. The CDR3 sequence is CSVERAAVETQYF. CDR3 bases: TGCAGCGTTGAACGGGCAGCTGTGGAGACCCAGTACTTC.

The chain employs TRBV7-2 and TRBJ2-7, with D uncertain. CDR3 length equals 14 residues. The germline V gene has CDR1 SGHTA and CDR2 FQGNSA. With 5 bases removed from V and 0 bases from J, the gap between germline ends came to 11 bases. CDR3 DNA: TGTGCCAGCAGCATTGACCCGAGCTCCTACGAGCAGTACTTC. It yields the protein CASSIDPSSYEQYF. The full variable domain, with the rest looked up from reference TRBV7-2 and TRBJ2-7, is GAGVSQSPSNKVTEKGKDVELRCDPISGHTALYWYRQSLGQGLEFLIYFQGNSAPDKSGLPSDRFSAERTGGSVSTLTIQRTQQEDSAVYLCASSIDPSSYEQYFGPGTRLTVT.

The rearrangement joins TRBV5-6 to TRBJ2-7; 9 bases align to TRBD1. The CDR3 totals 15 residues. Germline V gives CDR1 SGHDT, CDR2 YYEEEE. V lost 1 base, J lost 4 bases, and 6 bases stayed unmatched. For the CDR3, the DNA is TGTGCCAGCAGCTTGAGGAGGACAGGGGTATACGAGCAGTACTTC. This codes for CASSLRRTGVYEQYF.